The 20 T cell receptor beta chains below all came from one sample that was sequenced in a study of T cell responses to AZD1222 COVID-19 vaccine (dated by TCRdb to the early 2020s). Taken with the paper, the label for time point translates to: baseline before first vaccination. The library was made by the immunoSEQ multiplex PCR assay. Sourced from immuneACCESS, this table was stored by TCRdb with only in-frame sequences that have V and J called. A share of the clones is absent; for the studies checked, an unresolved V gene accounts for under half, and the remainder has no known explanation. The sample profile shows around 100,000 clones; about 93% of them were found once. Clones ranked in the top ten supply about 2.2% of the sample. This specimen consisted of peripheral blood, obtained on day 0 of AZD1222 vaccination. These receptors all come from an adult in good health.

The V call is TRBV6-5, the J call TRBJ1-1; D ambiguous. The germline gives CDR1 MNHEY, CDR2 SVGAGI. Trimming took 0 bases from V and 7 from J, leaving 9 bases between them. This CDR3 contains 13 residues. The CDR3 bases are TGTGCCAGCAGTTACTCTAACCTGGGTGAAGCTTTCTTT. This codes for CASSYSNLGEAFF.

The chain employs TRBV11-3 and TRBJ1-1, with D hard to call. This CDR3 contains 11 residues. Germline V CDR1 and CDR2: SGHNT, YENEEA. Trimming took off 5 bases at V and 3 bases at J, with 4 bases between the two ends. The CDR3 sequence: CASSHDTEAFF. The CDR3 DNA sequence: TGTGCCAGCAGCCATGACACTGAAGCTTTCTTT.

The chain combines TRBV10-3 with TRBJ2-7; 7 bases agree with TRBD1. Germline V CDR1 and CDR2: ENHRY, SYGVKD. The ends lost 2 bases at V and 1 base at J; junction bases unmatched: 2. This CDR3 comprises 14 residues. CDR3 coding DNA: TGTGCCATCAGTGAGGGGACAGCTTCCTACGAGCAGTACTTC. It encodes CAISEGTASYEQYF.

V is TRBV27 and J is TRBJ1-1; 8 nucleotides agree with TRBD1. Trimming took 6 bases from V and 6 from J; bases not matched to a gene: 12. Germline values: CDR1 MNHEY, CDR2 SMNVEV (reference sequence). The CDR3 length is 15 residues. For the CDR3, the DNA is TGTGCCAGCAGATCTAACGGACAGGGTACCGCTGAAGCTTTCTTT. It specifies CASRSNGQGTAEAFF.

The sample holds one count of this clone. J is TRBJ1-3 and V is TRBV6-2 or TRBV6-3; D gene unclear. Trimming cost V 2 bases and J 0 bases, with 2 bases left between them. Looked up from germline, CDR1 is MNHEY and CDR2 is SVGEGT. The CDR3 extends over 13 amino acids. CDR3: CASSYSSGNTIYF. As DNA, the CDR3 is TGTGCCAGCAGTTACAGCTCTGGAAACACCATATATTTT.

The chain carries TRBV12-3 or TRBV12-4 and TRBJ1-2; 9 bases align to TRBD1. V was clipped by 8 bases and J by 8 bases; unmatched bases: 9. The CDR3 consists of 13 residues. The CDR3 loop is CASDTRQGEGYTF. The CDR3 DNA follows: TGTGCCAGCGATACCAGACAGGGGGAGGGCTACACCTTC.

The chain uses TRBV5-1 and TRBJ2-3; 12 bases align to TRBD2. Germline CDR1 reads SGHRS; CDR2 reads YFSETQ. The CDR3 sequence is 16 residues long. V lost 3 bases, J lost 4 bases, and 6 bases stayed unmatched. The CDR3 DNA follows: TGCGCCAGCAGCTCCGGCCGACTAGCGGGAGCAGATACGCAGTATTTT. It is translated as CASSSGRLAGADTQYF.

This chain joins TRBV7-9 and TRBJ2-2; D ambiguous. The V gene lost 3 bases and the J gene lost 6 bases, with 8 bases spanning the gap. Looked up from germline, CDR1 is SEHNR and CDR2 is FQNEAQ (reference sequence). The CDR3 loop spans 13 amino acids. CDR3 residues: CASSFGNPGELFF. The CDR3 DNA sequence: TGTGCCAGCAGCTTCGGCAATCCCGGGGAGCTGTTTTTT. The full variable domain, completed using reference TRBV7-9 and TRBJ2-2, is DTGVSQNPRHKITKRGQNVTFRCDPISEHNRLYWYRQTLGQGPEFLTYFQNEAQLEKSRLLSDRFSAERPKGSFSTLEIQRTEQGDSAMYLCASSFGNPGELFFGEGSRLTVL.

The CDR3 reads CASSPRGGNQPQHF. The CDR3 DNA reads TGTGCCAGCAGCCCCAGGGGGGGCAATCAGCCCCAGCATTTT. This chain links TRBV7-2 with TRBJ1-5, with TRBD1 matching 7 bases. Per the germline V gene, CDR1 is SGHTA and CDR2 is FQGNSA. V was clipped by 5 bases and J by 2 bases; unmatched bases: 3. The CDR3 length is 14 residues.

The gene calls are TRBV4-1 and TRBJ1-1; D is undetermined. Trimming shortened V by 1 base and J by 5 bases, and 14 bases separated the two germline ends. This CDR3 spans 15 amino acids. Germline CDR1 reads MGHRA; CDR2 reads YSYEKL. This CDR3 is CASSQGPAVRTEAFF. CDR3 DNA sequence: TGCGCCAGCAGCCAAGGTCCCGCCGTTAGGACTGAAGCTTTCTTT.

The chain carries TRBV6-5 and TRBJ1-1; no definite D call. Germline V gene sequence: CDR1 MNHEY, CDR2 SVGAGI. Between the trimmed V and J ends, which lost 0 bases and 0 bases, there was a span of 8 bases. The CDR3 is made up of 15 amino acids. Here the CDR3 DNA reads TGTGCCAGCAGTTACTCGGCACGGATGAACACTGAAGCTTTCTTT. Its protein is CASSYSARMNTEAFF.

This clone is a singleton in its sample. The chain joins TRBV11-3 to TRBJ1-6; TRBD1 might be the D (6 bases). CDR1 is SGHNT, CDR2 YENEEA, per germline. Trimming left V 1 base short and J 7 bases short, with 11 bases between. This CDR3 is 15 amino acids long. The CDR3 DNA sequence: TGTGCCAGCAGCTTAGGAGCAGGGGCGAATTCACCCCTCCACTTT. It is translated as CASSLGAGANSPLHF.

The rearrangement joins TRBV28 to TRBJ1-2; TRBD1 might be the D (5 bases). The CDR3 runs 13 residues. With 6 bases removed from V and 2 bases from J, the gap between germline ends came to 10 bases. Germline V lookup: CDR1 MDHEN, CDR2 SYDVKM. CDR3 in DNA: TGTGCCAGCAGCCAGGGATTCAACTATGGCTACACCTTC. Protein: CASSQGFNYGYTF.

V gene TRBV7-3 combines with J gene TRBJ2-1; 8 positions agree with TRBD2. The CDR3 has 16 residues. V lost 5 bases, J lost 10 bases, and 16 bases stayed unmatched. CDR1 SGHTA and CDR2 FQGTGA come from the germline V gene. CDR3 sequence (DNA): TGTGCCAGCAGCCCCCGATCAAGCGGGGGTCCTAGGGAGCAGTTCTTC. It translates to CASSPRSSGGPREQFF.

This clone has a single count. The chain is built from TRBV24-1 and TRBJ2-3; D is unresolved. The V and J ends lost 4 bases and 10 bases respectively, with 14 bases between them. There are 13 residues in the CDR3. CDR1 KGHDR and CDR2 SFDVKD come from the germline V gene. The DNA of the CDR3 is TGTGCCACCAGTGACCGCCACCTGGAGTCGCAGTATTTT. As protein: CATSDRHLESQYF.

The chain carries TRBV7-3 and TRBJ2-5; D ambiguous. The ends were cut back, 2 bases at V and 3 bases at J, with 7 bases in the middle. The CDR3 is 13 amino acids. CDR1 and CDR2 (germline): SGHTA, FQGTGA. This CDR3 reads CASSLFREETQYF. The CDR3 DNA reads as TGTGCCAGCAGCTTATTTAGGGAAGAGACCCAGTACTTC. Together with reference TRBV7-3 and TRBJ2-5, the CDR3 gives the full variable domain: GAGVSQTPSNKVTEKGKYVELRCDPISGHTALYWYRQSLGQGPEFLIYFQGTGAADDSGLPNDRFFAVRPEGSVSTLKIQRTERGDSAVYLCASSLFREETQYFGPGTRLLVL.

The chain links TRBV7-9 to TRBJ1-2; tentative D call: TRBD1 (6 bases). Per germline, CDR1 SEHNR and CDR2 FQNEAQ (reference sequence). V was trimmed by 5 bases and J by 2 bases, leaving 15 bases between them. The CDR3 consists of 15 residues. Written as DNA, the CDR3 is TGTGCCAGCAGCCTAAACGGGGGGGCGAACTATGGCTACACCTTC. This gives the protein CASSLNGGANYGYTF.

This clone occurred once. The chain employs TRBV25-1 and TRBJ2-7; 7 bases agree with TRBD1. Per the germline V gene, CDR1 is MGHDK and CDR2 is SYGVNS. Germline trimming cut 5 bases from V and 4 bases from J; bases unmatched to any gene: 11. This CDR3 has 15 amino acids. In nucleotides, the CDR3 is TGTGCCAGCAGTAGAGGGGGCGTAGGCCTTTACGAGCAGTACTTC. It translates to CASSRGGVGLYEQYF.

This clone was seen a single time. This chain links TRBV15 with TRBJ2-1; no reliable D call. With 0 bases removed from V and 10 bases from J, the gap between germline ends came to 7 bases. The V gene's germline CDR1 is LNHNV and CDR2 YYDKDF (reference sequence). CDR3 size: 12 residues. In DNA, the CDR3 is TGTGCCACCAGCAGAGATCTGTGGGAGCAGTTCTTC. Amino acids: CATSRDLWEQFF.

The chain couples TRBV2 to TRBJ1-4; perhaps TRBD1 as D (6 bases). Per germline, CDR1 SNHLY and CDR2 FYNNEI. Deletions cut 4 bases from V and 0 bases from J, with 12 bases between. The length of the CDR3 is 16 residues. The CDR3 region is CASSGGTPATNEKLFF. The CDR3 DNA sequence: TGTGCCAGCAGTGGCGGGACACCAGCAACTAATGAAAAACTGTTTTTT.